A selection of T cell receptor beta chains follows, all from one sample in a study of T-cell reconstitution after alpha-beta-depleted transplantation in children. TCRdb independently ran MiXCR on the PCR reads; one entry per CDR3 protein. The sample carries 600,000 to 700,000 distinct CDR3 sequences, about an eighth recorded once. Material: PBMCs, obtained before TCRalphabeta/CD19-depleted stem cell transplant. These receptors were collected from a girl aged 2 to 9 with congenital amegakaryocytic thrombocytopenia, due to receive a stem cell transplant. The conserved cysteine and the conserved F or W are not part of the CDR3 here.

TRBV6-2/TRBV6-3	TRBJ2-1	ASSYLPGTAHYNEQF
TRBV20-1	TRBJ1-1	SAPLGGATEAF
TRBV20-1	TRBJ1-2	SASPDRYGYT
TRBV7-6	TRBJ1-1	ASSLEGQGTEAF
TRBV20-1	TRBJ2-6	SASSRGYSGANVLT
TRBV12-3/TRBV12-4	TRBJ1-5	ASRPGGNQPQH
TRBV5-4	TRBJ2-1	ASSLLSTSSYNEQF
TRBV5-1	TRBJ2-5	ASSLGTHQETQY
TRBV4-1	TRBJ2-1	ASSQNPGLTYNEQF
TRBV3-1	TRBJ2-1	ASSKQGKEQF
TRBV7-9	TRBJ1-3	ASSLGLIGGNTIY
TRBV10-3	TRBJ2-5	AISRQGWEETQY
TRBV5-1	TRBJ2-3	ASTVAGTDTQY
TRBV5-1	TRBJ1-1	ASSNQTGVGTEAF
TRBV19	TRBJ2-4	ASRPRGDRGEAKNIQY
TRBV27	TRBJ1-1	ASRDAGPVAEAF
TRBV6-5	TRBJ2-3	ASSSSTGPWGTQY
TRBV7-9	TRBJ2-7	ASSSWTGGSYEQY
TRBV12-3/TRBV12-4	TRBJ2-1	ASTRAGQGNEQF
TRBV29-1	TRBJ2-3	SVNDERDTQY
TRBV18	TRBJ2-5	ASSPRGSRETQY
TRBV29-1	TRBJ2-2	SVESSKNTGELF
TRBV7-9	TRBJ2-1	ASVLAGVTEQF
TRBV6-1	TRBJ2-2	ASSPDRVGTGELF
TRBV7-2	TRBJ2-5	ASSLYWRQGDQY
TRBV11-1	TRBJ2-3	ASSPGTGRSGMDTQY
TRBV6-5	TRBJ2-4	ASSWGSLNIQY
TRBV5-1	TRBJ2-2	ASSWTGDTGELF
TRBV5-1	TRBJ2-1	ASSLNGVERGLYF